This T cell receptor (beta chain) was sequenced during a study of OX40 agonist ivuxolimab in advanced cancers. Study-level information: Cancers in dose escalation were hepatocellular, melanoma, renal cell and head and neck. Three individuals attained partial responses, comprising one hepatocellular carcinoma case and two cutaneous melanoma cases. Aged roughly 20 to 85 with a mean of approximately 60 years, they were less than 90% male.

Only in-frame clones appear in the TCRdb table, and some are missing; sequencing was by immunoSEQ multiplex PCR. The sample lists about 13,000 clones, 84% seen once, with less than 25% in the top ten. The table lists this clone with a count of one. The antigen is not known. Study findings and constraints: Partial responders at 0.1-3.0 mg/kg showed near-lowest clonal expansion.

The specimen was CD4+ or CD8+ T cells sorted from blood, collected in a trial of the OX40 agonist ivuxolimab. This clonotype originated in an adult with an advanced solid tumor such as melanoma, head and neck, liver or kidney cancer.

The CDR3 protein is CASSIAGGKYEQYF. The CDR3 DNA reads as TGTGCCAGTAGTATTGCGGGGGGGAAGTACGAGCAGTACTTC. The rearrangement joins TRBV19 to TRBJ2-7; TRBD2 agrees at 9 bases. Germline V gene data show CDR1 as LNHDA and CDR2 as SQIVND (reference sequence). This CDR3 is 14 amino acids long. Trimming took 3 bases from V and 4 from J; bases not matched to a gene: 4.